This T cell receptor beta chain comes out of a study of vaccination effects on CD4 cells after COVID-19. The V gene end was trimmed by 5 bases and the J gene end by 2 bases; junction bases not matched to a gene: 8. Germline V CDR1 and CDR2: MDHEN, SYDVKM. There are 16 residues in the CDR3. As concerns this clone: Antigen specificity is unknown.

TCRdb keeps only in-frame clones here, not all; method: immunoSEQ multiplex PCR. The table records 65,000 or so clones, around 76% of them present only once. Viral peptide pool expansion of antigen-specific CD4+ T cells preceded sequencing in the ViraFEST assay. A roughly ten-day culture period preceded the isolation of CD4+ T cells. Having tested negative for nucleocapsid antibodies, the vaccine recipients showed no prior SARS-CoV-2 infection. This clonotype originated in a human donor who received a COVID-19 vaccine. The chain has TRBV28 and TRBJ2-1; TRBD2 agrees at 8 bases. The specimen was CD4+ T cells from PBMCs cultured with HCoV-NL63 spike peptides, collected before COVID-19 vaccination. The CDR3 reads CASSPWTGGPYNEQFF. DNA for the CDR3: TGTGCCAGCAGTCCATGGACGGGGGGGCCCTACAATGAGCAGTTCTTC.